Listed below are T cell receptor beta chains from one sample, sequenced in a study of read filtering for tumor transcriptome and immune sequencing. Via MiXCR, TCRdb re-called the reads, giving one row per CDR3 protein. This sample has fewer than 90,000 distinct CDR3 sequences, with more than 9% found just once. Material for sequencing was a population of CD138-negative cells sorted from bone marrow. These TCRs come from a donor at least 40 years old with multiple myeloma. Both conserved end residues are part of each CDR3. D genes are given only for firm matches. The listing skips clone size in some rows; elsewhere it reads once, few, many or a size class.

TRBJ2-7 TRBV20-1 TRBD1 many CSARSTGGKDEQYF TGCAGTGCTAGATCGACAGGGGGCAAGGACGAGCAGTACTTC
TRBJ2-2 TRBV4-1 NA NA CASSQQAENTGELFF TGCGCCAGCAGCCAACAGGCAGAGAACACCGGGGAGCTGTTTTTT
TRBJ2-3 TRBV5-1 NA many CASSLVGHSTDTQYF TGCGCCAGCAGCTTGGTCGGCCATAGCACAGATACGCAGTATTTT
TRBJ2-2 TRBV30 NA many CAWSSYGGGSGELFF TGTGCCTGGAGCTCCTACGGGGGTGGATCCGGGGAGCTGTTTTTT
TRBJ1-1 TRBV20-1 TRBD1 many CSVQGAVNTEAFF TGCAGTGTACAGGGGGCGGTCAACACTGAAGCTTTCTTT
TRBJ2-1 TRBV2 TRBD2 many CASRGGLADYNEQFF TGTGCCAGCAGGGGGGGACTAGCGGATTACAATGAGCAGTTCTTC
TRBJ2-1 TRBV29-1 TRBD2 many CSVEGPGTSGLGEQFF TGCAGCGTTGAGGGCCCTGGGACTAGCGGTTTAGGTGAGCAGTTCTTC
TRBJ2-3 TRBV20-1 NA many CSAEGGADTQYF TGCAGTGCAGAGGGGGGGGCAGATACGCAGTATTTT
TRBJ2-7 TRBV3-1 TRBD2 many CASSQEGTSGAPYEQYF TGTGCCAGCAGCCAAGAAGGCACTAGCGGGGCCCCCTACGAGCAGTACTTC
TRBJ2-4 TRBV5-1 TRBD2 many CASSLSSGRPKNIQYF TGCGCCAGCAGCTTGTCGAGCGGGAGGCCCAAAAACATTCAGTACTTC
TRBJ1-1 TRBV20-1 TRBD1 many CSAQTGGTEAFF TGCAGTGCTCAGACAGGGGGCACTGAAGCTTTCTTT
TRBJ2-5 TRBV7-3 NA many CASSLSGGAETQYF TGTGCCAGCAGCTTATCGGGGGGCGCGGAGACCCAGTACTTC
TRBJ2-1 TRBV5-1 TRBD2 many CASSLGGAGAYNEQFF TGCGCCAGCAGCTTGGGGGGAGCGGGGGCCTACAATGAGCAGTTCTTC
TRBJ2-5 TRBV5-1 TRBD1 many CASSRQGEETQYF TGCGCCAGCAGTCGTCAGGGGGAAGAGACCCAGTACTTC
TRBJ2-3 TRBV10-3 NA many CAISDKTSLLLYF TGTGCCATCAGTGACAAGACGAGTCTTTTGCTGTATTTT
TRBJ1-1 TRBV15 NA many CATSSQPGTEAFF TGTGCCACCAGCTCCCAACCAGGGACTGAAGCTTTCTTT
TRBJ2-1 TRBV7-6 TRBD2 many CASSSRGGGNEQFF TGTGCCAGCAGCTCCCGTGGGGGGGGCAATGAGCAGTTCTTC
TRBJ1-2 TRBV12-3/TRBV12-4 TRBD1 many CASTPPGQGFNYGYTF TGTGCCAGCACCCCTCCTGGACAGGGGTTTAACTATGGCTACACCTTC
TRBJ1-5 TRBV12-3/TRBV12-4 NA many CASSLESGGGSNQPQHF TGTGCCAGCAGTTTGGAGTCCGGGGGAGGGAGCAATCAGCCCCAGCATTTT
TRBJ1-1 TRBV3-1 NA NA CASSPRGGSLNTEAFF TGTGCCAGCAGCCCCCGGGGAGGGAGCCTGAACACTGAAGCTTTCTTT
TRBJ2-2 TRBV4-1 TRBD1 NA CASRGTGGFNTGELFF TGCGCCAGCAGGGGGACAGGGGGCTTTAACACCGGGGAGCTGTTTTTT
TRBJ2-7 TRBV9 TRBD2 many CASSVGGLAGDEQYF TGTGCCAGCAGCGTAGGCGGGCTAGCGGGAGACGAGCAGTACTTC
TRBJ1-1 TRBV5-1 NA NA CASSSLGPMNTEAFF TGCGCCAGCAGCTCACTAGGGCCCATGAACACTGAAGCTTTCTTT
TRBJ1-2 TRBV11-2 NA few CASSYSGVGYGYTF TGTGCCAGCAGTTATTCAGGGGTCGGCTATGGCTACACCTTC
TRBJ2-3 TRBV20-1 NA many CSASMGITDTQYF TGCAGTGCTAGTATGGGGATCACAGATACGCAGTATTTT
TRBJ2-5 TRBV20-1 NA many CSAPPGHRQETQYF TGCAGTGCCCCCCCGGGACACCGGCAAGAGACCCAGTACTTC
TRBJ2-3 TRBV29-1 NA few CSVGLETDTQYF TGCAGCGTTGGACTCGAGACAGATACGCAGTATTTT
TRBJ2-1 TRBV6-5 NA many CASSEEQWYNEQFF TGTGCCAGCAGTGAAGAGCAGTGGTACAATGAGCAGTTCTTC
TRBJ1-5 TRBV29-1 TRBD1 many CSAGQGNQPQHF TGCAGCGCAGGACAGGGGAATCAGCCCCAGCATTTT
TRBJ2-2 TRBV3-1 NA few CASSQDWVRPTGELFF TGTGCCAGCAGCCAAGATTGGGTTCGGCCCACCGGGGAGCTGTTTTTT
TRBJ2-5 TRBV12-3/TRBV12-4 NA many CASSPRRGAGETQYF TGTGCCAGCAGTCCACGGAGGGGCGCGGGGGAGACCCAGTACTTC
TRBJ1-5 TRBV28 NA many CASSFSDQPQHF TGTGCCAGCAGTTTTTCCGATCAGCCCCAGCATTTT
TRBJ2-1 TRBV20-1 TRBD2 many CSALLAAAYNEQFF TGCAGTGCATTACTAGCGGCCGCCTACAATGAGCAGTTCTTC
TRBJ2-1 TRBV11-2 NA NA CASSSINELFF TGTGCCAGCAGCTCCATCAATGAGCTGTTCTTC
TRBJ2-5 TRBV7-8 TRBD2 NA CASSTWTSGEVETQYF TGTGCCAGCAGCACCTGGACTAGCGGGGAGGTAGAGACCCAGTACTTC
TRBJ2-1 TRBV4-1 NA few CASSQRIGTGHNNEQFF TGCGCCAGCAGCCAAAGAATAGGGACCGGACACAACAATGAGCAGTTCTTC
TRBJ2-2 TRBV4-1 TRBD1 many CASSLTGGSTGELFF TGCGCCAGCAGCCTGACAGGGGGAAGTACCGGGGAGCTGTTTTTT
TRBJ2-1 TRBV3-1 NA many CASSQDGGRWGWNEQFF TGTGCCAGCAGCCAAGATGGAGGGCGGTGGGGGTGGAATGAGCAGTTCTTC
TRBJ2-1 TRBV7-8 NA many CASSLAATAERTPYNEQFF TGTGCCAGCAGCTTAGCGGCAACTGCGGAACGAACACCCTACAATGAGCAGTTCTTC
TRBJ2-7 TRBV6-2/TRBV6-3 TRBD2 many CASRGTSAYEQYF TGTGCCAGCAGAGGGACTAGCGCCTACGAGCAGTACTTC
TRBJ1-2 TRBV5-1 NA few CASSSAGFTYGYTF TGCGCCAGCAGCTCTGCAGGATTCACTTATGGCTACACCTTC
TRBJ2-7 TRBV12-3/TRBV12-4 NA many CASSSPRTDYEQYF TGTGCCAGCAGTTCGCCTCGGACAGACTACGAGCAGTACTTC
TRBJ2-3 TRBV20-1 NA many CSARDSQTSTDTQYF TGCAGTGCTAGGGATTCGCAGACTAGCACAGATACGCAGTATTTT
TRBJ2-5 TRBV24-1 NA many CATSADGRQETQYF TGTGCCACCAGTGCGGATGGACGGCAAGAGACCCAGTACTTC
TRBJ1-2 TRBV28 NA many CASSLSSAYGYTF TGTGCCAGCAGTTTATCCAGTGCCTATGGCTACACCTTC